These 30 T cell receptor beta chains were sequenced from one sample in a study of metastatic and nonmetastatic thyroid tumors. Patients had received no treatment of any kind before thyroid surgery. TCRdb re-called the PCR reads through MiXCR. There are roughly 7,100 clones in the sample; more than 20% occur only once, and 18% lies in the top ten. Sequencing was done on a sample of adjacent normal tissue. These receptors originate from a female donor with papillary thyroid cancer or a benign thyroid nodule (not recorded which). Some clones in this sample may be carry-over from other donors' samples.

This clone occurred a few times. The chain links TRBV28 to TRBJ1-3; TRBD1 matches 8 bases. This CDR3 has 15 amino acids. Trimming took 4 bases from V and 4 from J; bases not matched to a gene: 6. In germline, CDR1 is MDHEN, CDR2 SYDVKM. The CDR3 loop is CASSSRRGLGNTIYF. The DNA for the CDR3 is TGTGCCAGCAGTTCCCGCAGGGGGCTGGGAAACACCATATATTTT. Full variable domain (remainder filled in from reference TRBV28 and TRBJ1-3): DVKVTQSSRYLVKRTGEKVFLECVQDMDHENMFWYRQDPGLGLRLIYFSYDVKMKEKGDIPEGYSVSREKKERFSLILESASTNQTSMYLCASSSRRGLGNTIYFGEGSWLTVV.

The V and J genes are TRBV11-1 and TRBJ1-5, with D maybe TRBD1 (6 bases). This CDR3 region has 16 residues. The germline V gene encodes CDR1 SGHAT and CDR2 FQDESV (reference sequence). Trimming took off 6 bases at V and 3 bases at J, with 18 bases between the two ends. Written as DNA, the CDR3 is TGTGCCAGCAGTAGGGGAGCAGGGGCGGTCAATCAGCCCCAGCATTTT. Translated, it gives CASSRGAGAVNQPQHF.

By sample share, this clone is medium-sized. V and J are TRBV15 and TRBJ1-1, with D tentatively TRBD1 (5 bases). V gave up 1 base and J gave up 1 base, with 10 bases separating them. From germline, CDR1 is LNHNV and CDR2 YYDKDF (reference sequence). This CDR3 spans 15 amino acids. The CDR3 region has the DNA TGTGCCACCAGCAGAGGGGACGGACGGAACACTGAAGCTTTCTTT. This gives the protein CATSRGDGRNTEAFF.

In its sample, this clone was seen many times. This sequence joins TRBV7-3 and TRBJ2-1; D is unclear. The CDR3 contains 13 residues. Trimming took 3 bases from V and 6 from J, leaving 9 bases between them. Germline-derived CDR1 and CDR2 are SGHTA and FQGTGA. The CDR3 reads CASSFSPLNEQFF. The CDR3 nucleotides are TGTGCCAGCAGCTTCTCACCGCTCAATGAGCAGTTCTTC. Full variable domain (remainder filled in from reference TRBV7-3 and TRBJ2-1): GAGVSQTPSNKVTEKGKYVELRCDPISGHTALYWYRQSLGQGPEFLIYFQGTGAADDSGLPNDRFFAVRPEGSVSTLKIQRTERGDSAVYLCASSFSPLNEQFFGPGTRLTVL.

This clone was recorded many times. The chain uses TRBV29-1 and TRBJ1-2; the D is unclear. The CDR3 has 12 residues. CDR1 is SQVTM, CDR2 ANQGSEA, per germline. V was pared by 3 bases and J by 8 bases, with 13 bases between. The CDR3 DNA reads TGCAGCGTTGACAGGAGGAGTTCCGGCTACACCTTC. Residues: CSVDRRSSGYTF.

This clone was observed at least ten times. One end of the junction does not line up with germline, which may come from a read error. This sample also contains other DNA sequences that code for the same CDR3. The chain is built from TRBV2 and TRBJ2-4; 7 bases align to TRBD2. CDR3 length equals 17 residues. Germline V CDR1 and CDR2: SNHLY, FYNNEI. The CDR3 sequence is CASLRGRAGLAKNIQYF. The CDR3 bases are TGCGCCAGCCTCAGAGGTCGAGCGGGATTAGCCAAAAACATTCAGTACTTC. The variable domain in full, with the rest retrieved from reference TRBV2 and TRBJ2-4, is EPEVTQTPSHQVTQMGQEVILRCVPISNHLYFYWYRQILGQKVEFLVSFYNNEISEKSEIFDDQFSVERPDGSNFTLKIRSTKLEDSAMYFCASLRGRAGLAKNIQYFGAGTRLSVL.

This clone is classed as medium-sized. The CDR3 region is CAAGGPMNTEAFF. The CDR3 nucleotides are TGTGCCGCCGGGGGACCTATGAACACTGAAGCTTTCTTT. This rearrangement joins TRBV6-1 to TRBJ1-1; weak D call: TRBD1 (5 bases). This CDR3 is 13 amino acids long. Trimming left V 11 bases short and J 0 bases short, with 13 bases between. The V gene's germline CDR1 is MNHNS and CDR2 SASEGT.

There are a few counts of this clone. The chain is built from TRBV6-1 and TRBJ1-5; D might be TRBD1 (5 bases). The V gene lost 7 bases and the J gene lost 3 bases, with 22 bases spanning the gap. CDR1 MNHNS and CDR2 SASEGT come from the germline V gene. The CDR3 is 17 amino acids. The CDR3 loop reads CASTGPRAGVVNQPQHF. The CDR3 DNA reads as TGTGCCAGCACCGGACCCAGGGCCGGGGTCGTCAATCAGCCCCAGCATTTT.

This chain uses TRBV5-6 with TRBJ2-1; 8 nucleotides agree with TRBD2. CDR1 is SGHDT, CDR2 YYEEEE, per germline. CDR3 size: 16 residues. The ends lost 4 bases at V and 1 base at J; junction bases unmatched: 7. The CDR3 region has the DNA TGTGCCAGCAGCCGAAGACTAGCGTGTTCCTACAATGAGCAGTTCTTC. Its translation: CASSRRLACSYNEQFF. Full variable domain (outside the CDR3, taken from reference TRBV5-6 and TRBJ2-1): DAGVTQSPTHLIKTRGQQVTLRCSPKSGHDTVSWYQQALGQGPQFIFQYYEEEERQRGNFPDRFSGHQFPNYSSELNVNALLLGDSALYLCASSRRLACSYNEQFFGPGTRLTVL.

This clone occurred many times. This chain links TRBV4-2 with TRBJ2-1, with 11 bases matching TRBD2. V lost 4 bases and J lost 1; bases outside the gene matches: 12. The length of the CDR3 is 19 residues. The V gene's germline CDR1 is LGHNA and CDR2 YNFKEQ. The CDR3 DNA reads TGTGCCAGCAGCCTACGCACGACAACTAGCGGGAGATCCTACAATGAGCAGTTCTTC. Translation: CASSLRTTTSGRSYNEQFF.

V is TRBV4-1 and J is TRBJ1-2, with D uncertain. Germline V lookup: CDR1 MGHRA, CDR2 YSYEKL. V shed 5 bases and J shed 3 bases, with 13 bases lying between them. The CDR3 runs 14 residues. DNA for the CDR3: TGCGCCAGCAGCGAAGGGCCTGGAGACTATGGCTACACCTTC. This translates into CASSEGPGDYGYTF.

The table lists this clone with a few counts. The CDR3 bases are TGTGCCAGCAGTCCCCGGGGGGGCTCCTATAATTCACCCCTCCACTTT. As protein: CASSPRGGSYNSPLHF. This chain links TRBV6-1 with TRBJ1-6; weak D call: TRBD1 (5 bases). CDR1 and CDR2 (germline): MNHNS, SASEGT. There are 16 residues in the CDR3. The germline V and J ends were trimmed by 5 bases and 0 bases, with 11 bases remaining between them.

In its sample, this clone is medium-sized. The chain uses TRBV19 and TRBJ2-6; possible D gene TRBD1, 6 bases. CDR3 length: 15 amino acids. Deletions cut 6 bases from V and 2 bases from J, with 11 bases between. Germline V gene data show CDR1 as LNHDA and CDR2 as SQIVND (reference sequence). The CDR3 DNA sequence: TGTGCCAGTAGCAAGGGACAAACTGGGGCCAACGTCCTGACTTTC. This codes for CASSKGQTGANVLTF.

Note on this clone: Germline is not matched at one junction end, which may reflect a read error. This rearrangement joins TRBV27 to TRBJ2-2; 7 bases agree with TRBD2. Germline V gives CDR1 MNHEY, CDR2 SMNVEV (reference sequence). CDR3 length: 16 residues. DNA of the CDR3: TGTGCCAGCAGTCCGCTAGCGGAGAGGAACACCGGGGCGCAGTTCTTT. It encodes CASSPLAERNTGAQFF.

By share of the sample, this clone is large. V is TRBV12-3 or TRBV12-4 and J is TRBJ2-2, with unresolved D. CDR3 length: 12 amino acids. V lost 5 bases, J lost 7 bases, and 8 bases lay in between. In DNA, the CDR3 is TGTGCCAGCAGTCGTAGTAGCGGGGAGCTGTTTTTT. This codes for CASSRSSGELFF.

This clone is medium-sized in the sample. V gene TRBV12-3 or TRBV12-4 combines with J gene TRBJ1-1; TRBD1 aligns across 8 bases. The CDR3 has 15 amino acids. V gave up 3 bases and J gave up 1 base; unmatched junction bases: 4. CDR3 in amino acids: CASSLDQGANTEAFF. The CDR3 nucleotides are TGTGCCAGCAGTTTGGACCAGGGGGCGAACACTGAAGCTTTCTTT.

This chain links TRBV27 with TRBJ1-2; D unclear. The germline V gene encodes CDR1 MNHEY and CDR2 SMNVEV (reference sequence). This CDR3 comprises 16 residues. Trimming left V 5 bases short and J 11 bases short, with 27 bases between. The CDR3 DNA reads as TGTGCCAGCAGTGATCGGGTACAGACCGCTAGGAATTGTTACACCTTC. It is translated as CASSDRVQTARNCYTF.

The gene calls are TRBV6-1 and TRBJ1-2; D is uncertain. Germline V lookup: CDR1 MNHNS, CDR2 SASEGT. CDR3 length equals 13 residues. V lost 10 bases and J lost 4, with 16 bases in between. CDR3 residues: CATYRGSSYGYTF. The CDR3 DNA is TGTGCCACCTACCGGGGATCCAGCTATGGCTACACCTTC.

This clone was detected ten times or more. The rearrangement links TRBV7-9 to TRBJ1-3; no clear D gene. The CDR3 extends over 15 amino acids. The V end was cut by 2 bases, the J end by 0 bases, with 8 bases between. The germline V gene has CDR1 SEHNR and CDR2 FQNEAQ (reference sequence). CDR3 DNA: TGTGCCAGCAGCTTAAGCGGGTTCTCTGGAAACACCATATATTTT. Its protein product is CASSLSGFSGNTIYF.

In its sample, this clone ranks as medium-sized (0.01 to 0.1%). The CDR3 nucleotides read TGTGCCAGCAAGTTTATGGGACAGGGGAATGAAAAACTGTTTTTT. This sequence encodes CASKFMGQGNEKLFF. The chain recombines TRBV2 with TRBJ1-4; 10 positions agree with TRBD1. Trimming removed 7 bases from V and 5 bases from J; junction bases left unmatched: 7. The germline CDR1 and CDR2 sequences are SNHLY and FYNNEI. This CDR3 contains 15 residues.

Ten or more counts support this clone. One end of the junction is discordant with germline, which a read error may explain. The same CDR3 can be traced to other DNA sequences in this sample. The genes are TRBV5-1 and TRBJ2-5; 7 bases match TRBD1. The germline gives CDR1 SGHRS, CDR2 YFSETQ. The CDR3 has 16 residues. This chain's CDR3 is CASSFLMGQMGATQYF. The CDR3 region has the DNA TGCGCCAGCAGTTTTTTAATGGGACAGATGGGAGCGACCCAGTACTTT.

This chain connects TRBV6-2 or TRBV6-3 to TRBJ2-1; D possibly corresponds to TRBD1 (7 bases). Trimming cost V 6 bases and J 8 bases, with 26 bases left between them. The germline V gene encodes CDR1 MNHEY and CDR2 SVGEGT. This CDR3 has 17 residues. The CDR3 DNA sequence: TGTGCCAGCAGCCAAAAGCTCGGAGGGGGCGCTGGAGATGAGCAGTTCTTC. Translation: CASSQKLGGGAGDEQFF.

The chain uses TRBV27 and TRBJ2-1; D unresolved. With 2 bases removed from V and 2 bases from J, the gap between germline ends came to 4 bases. In germline, CDR1 is MNHEY, CDR2 SMNVEV (reference sequence). The CDR3 has 13 residues. CDR3 amino acids: CASSLRPYNEQFF. CDR3 nucleotides: TGTGCCAGCAGTTTACGCCCCTACAATGAGCAGTTCTTC.

This clone was recorded a few times. The chain uses TRBV6-5 and TRBJ2-7; no definite D call. Germline CDR1 is MNHEY and CDR2 is SVGAGI. The CDR3 covers 15 residues. V was shortened by 0 bases and J by 3 bases, with 12 bases between the two germline ends. The CDR3 loop is CASSYSGQMLYEQYF. CDR3 coding DNA: TGTGCCAGCAGTTACTCTGGGCAGATGCTCTACGAGCAGTACTTC.

This clone occurred many times. The chain links TRBV7-9 to TRBJ2-3; the match to TRBD1 covers 11 bases. The CDR3 is 15 amino acids. V gave up 5 bases and J gave up 4 bases; unmatched junction bases: 5. Germline assignment: CDR1 SEHNR and CDR2 FQNEAQ (reference sequence). DNA for the CDR3: TGTGCCAGCAGCCCTCGGACAGGGGGCTCAGATACGCAGTATTTT. This gives the protein CASSPRTGGSDTQYF. The full variable domain, with the rest looked up from reference TRBV7-9 and TRBJ2-3, is DTGVSQNPRHKITKRGQNVTFRCDPISEHNRLYWYRQTLGQGPEFLTYFQNEAQLEKSRLLSDRFSAERPKGSFSTLEIQRTEQGDSAMYLCASSPRTGGSDTQYFGPGTRLTVL.

The chain links TRBV11-1 to TRBJ2-2; tentatively, D is TRBD1 (6 bases). The germline CDR1 and CDR2 sequences are SGHAT and FQDESV (reference sequence). The CDR3 is made up of 16 amino acids. Between the trimmed V and J ends, which lost 5 bases and 7 bases, there was a span of 20 bases. In nucleotides, the CDR3 is TGTGCCAGCAGCCTAGATTCCTTGAGCAGGGGCGGGGAGCTGTTTTTT. It encodes CASSLDSLSRGGELFF.

At least ten counts were recorded for this clone. One end of the junction varies from germline; a read error may be responsible. This chain links TRBV7-7 with TRBJ2-5; D may correspond to TRBD1 or TRBD2 (6 bases each). This CDR3 is built from 14 residues. Germline values: CDR1 SSHAT, CDR2 FNYEAQ (reference sequence). Here the CDR3 DNA reads TGTGCTAGCAGCTTAGCGCTAGGGGGGGAGACCCAGTACTTC. This translates into CASSLALGGETQYF.

This clone ranks as medium-sized. The V call is TRBV25-1, the J call TRBJ2-1; D is uncertain. With 4 bases removed from V and 8 bases from J, the gap between germline ends came to 3 bases. Germline-derived CDR1 and CDR2 are MGHDK and SYGVNS. The CDR3 sequence is 10 residues long. The CDR3 sequence is CASSGDEQFF. The CDR3 DNA reads as TGTGCCAGCAGTGGGGATGAGCAGTTCTTC. The full variable domain, in which reference TRBV25-1 and TRBJ2-1 provide the parts outside the CDR3, is EADIYQTPRYLVIGTGKKITLECSQTMGHDKMYWYQQDPGMELHLIHYSYGVNSTEKGDLSSESTVSRIRTEHFPLTLESARPSHTSQYLCASSGDEQFFGPGTRLTVL.

This clone is classed as medium-sized. The V gene is TRBV2, the J gene TRBJ2-1, with D perhaps matching TRBD2 (5 bases). CDR1 and CDR2 from the germline V gene are SNHLY and FYNNEI. The germline V and J ends were trimmed by 8 bases and 8 bases, with 10 bases remaining between them. The CDR3 is 11 residues long. Here the CDR3 reads CASLREDEQFF. In nucleotides, the CDR3 is TGTGCCAGCTTGAGGGAAGATGAGCAGTTCTTC.

The V call is TRBV7-9, the J call TRBJ1-2; D remains unclear. V lost 0 bases to trimming and J lost 5 bases, with 10 bases between them. Germline V CDR1 and CDR2: SEHNR, FQNEAQ (reference sequence). The length of the CDR3 is 14 residues. The CDR3 DNA follows: TGTGCCAGCAGCTTAGCGGGCGGGGAATATGGCTACACCTTC. Amino acid sequence: CASSLAGGEYGYTF.